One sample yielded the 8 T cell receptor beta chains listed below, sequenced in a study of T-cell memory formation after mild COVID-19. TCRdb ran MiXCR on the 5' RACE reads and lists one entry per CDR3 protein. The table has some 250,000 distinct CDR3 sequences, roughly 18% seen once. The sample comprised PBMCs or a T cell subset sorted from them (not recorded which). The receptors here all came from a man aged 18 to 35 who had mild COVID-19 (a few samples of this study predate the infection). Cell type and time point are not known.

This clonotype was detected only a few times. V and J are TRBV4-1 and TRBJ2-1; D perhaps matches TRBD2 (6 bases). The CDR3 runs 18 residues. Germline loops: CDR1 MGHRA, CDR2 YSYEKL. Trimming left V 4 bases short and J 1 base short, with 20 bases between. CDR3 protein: CASSPGPGLPLSYNEQFF. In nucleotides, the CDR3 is TGCGCCAGCAGCCCGGGCCCCGGACTACCGCTTTCCTACAATGAGCAGTTCTTC.

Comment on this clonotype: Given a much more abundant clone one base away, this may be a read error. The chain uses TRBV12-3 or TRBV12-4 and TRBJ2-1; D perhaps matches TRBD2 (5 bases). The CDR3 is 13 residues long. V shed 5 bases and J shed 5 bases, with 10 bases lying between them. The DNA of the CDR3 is TGTGCCAGCAGTGTACTAGTTAACAATGAGCAGTTCTTC. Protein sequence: CASSVLVNNEQFF.

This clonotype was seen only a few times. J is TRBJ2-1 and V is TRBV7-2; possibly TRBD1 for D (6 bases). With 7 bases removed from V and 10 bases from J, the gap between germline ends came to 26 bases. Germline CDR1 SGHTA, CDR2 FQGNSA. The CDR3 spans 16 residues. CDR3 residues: CASTPLTLGQGNEQFF. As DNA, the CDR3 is TGTGCCAGCACCCCTTTAACCCTTGGGCAGGGGAACGAGCAGTTCTTC.

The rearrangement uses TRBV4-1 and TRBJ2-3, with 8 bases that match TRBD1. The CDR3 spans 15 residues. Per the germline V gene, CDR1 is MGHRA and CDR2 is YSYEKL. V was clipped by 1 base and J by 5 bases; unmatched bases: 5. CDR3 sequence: CASSQAQGAGDTQYF. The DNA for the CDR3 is TGCGCCAGCAGCCAAGCCCAGGGGGCAGGAGATACGCAGTATTTT.

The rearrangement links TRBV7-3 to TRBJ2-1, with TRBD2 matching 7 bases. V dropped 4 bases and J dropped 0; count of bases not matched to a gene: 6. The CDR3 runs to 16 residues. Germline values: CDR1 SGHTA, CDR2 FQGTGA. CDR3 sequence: CASSSIGGSSYNEQFF. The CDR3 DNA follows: TGTGCCAGCAGCTCCATCGGGGGGAGCTCCTACAATGAGCAGTTCTTC.

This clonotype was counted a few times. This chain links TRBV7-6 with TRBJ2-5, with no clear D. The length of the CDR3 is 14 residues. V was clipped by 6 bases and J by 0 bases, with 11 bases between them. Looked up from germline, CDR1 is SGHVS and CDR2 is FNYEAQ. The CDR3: CASSGPENQETQYF. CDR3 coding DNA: TGTGCCAGCAGTGGGCCAGAGAACCAAGAGACCCAGTACTTC.

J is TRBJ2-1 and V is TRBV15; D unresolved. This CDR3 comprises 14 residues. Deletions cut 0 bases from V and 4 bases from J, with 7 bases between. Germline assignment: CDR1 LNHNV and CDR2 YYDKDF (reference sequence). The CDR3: CATSRDRSYNEQFF. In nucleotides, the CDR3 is TGTGCCACCAGCAGAGATCGCAGTTACAATGAGCAGTTCTTC.

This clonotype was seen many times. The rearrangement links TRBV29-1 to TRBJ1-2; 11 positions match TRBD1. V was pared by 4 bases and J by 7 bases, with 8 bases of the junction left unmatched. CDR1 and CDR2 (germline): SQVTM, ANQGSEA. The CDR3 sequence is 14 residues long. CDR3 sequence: CSVVGGQGGRGYTF. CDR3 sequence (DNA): TGCAGCGTTGTGGGGGGACAGGGGGGTCGTGGCTACACCTTC.